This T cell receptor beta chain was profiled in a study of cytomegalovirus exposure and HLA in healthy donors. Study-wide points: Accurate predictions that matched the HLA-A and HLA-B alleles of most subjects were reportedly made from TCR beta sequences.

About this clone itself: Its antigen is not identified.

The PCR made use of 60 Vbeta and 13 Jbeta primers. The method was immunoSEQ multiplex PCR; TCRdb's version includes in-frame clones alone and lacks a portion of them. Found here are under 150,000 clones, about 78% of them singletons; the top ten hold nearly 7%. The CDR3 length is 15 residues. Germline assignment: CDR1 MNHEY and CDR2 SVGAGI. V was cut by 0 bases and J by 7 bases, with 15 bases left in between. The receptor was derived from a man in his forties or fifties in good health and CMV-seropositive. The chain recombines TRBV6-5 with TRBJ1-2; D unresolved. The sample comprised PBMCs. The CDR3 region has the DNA TGTGCCAGCAGTTACTCGTGGGAGGCAGCCAGTGGCTACACCTTC. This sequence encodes CASSYSWEAASGYTF.